These 18 T cell receptor beta chains originate from one sample sequenced in a study of post-analysis software for immune sequencing data. Findings of the study overall: Elevated frequency relative to controls characterized 4 or 5 TRBV segments in patients, TRBV5-6, TRBV5-1 and TRBV20-1 among them.

Included in the TCR beta cDNA libraries were unique molecular identifiers. TCRdb used MiXCR to reprocess the PCR reads, holding one entry per CDR3 protein. The sample gives over 150,000 distinct CDR3 sequences, 25% to 35% of which show up once; approximately 1.4% is in the top ten. What these receptors recognize is not known. The specimen was blood. These receptors all stem from a girl between 5 and 17 years old with multiple sclerosis.

The chain has TRBV28 and TRBJ1-5; a weak D match, TRBD1 (5 bases). Germline V lookup: CDR1 MDHEN, CDR2 SYDVKM. The CDR3 covers 13 residues. Trimming pared 7 bases from V and 6 bases from J, leaving 13 bases between. This CDR3 is CASIQGRSQPQHF. The CDR3 nucleotides read TGTGCCAGCATTCAGGGCCGCAGTCAGCCCCAGCATTTT.

This clonotype has a handful of counts. This chain connects TRBV12-3 or TRBV12-4 to TRBJ2-3, with D perhaps TRBD1 (5 bases). CDR3 length: 12 residues. V was clipped by 11 bases and J by 3 bases, with 12 bases between them. CDR3 DNA sequence: TGTGCCGAAAGAAGGGGAACAGATACGCAGTATTTT. Residues: CAERRGTDTQYF.

As for this clonotype: The germline gene is not matched at one end of the junction; a read error may be the cause. CDR3 region: CAGSQSLGRQETQYF. The CDR3 nucleotides read TGTGCCGGCAGCCAAAGCCTGGGACGCCAAGAGACCCAGTACTTC. This sequence joins TRBV5-5 and TRBJ2-5; D may match TRBD1 or TRBD2 (5 bases each). Germline lookup yields CDR1 SGHKS and CDR2 YYEKEE (reference sequence). This CDR3 comprises 15 residues.

This chain connects TRBV20-1 to TRBJ2-3; the match to TRBD1 covers 8 bases. This CDR3 spans 12 amino acids. Germline V gives CDR1 DFQATT, CDR2 SNEGSKA (reference sequence). The trim removed 5 bases at V and 4 bases at J, leaving 2 bases unmatched. CDR3 sequence reads: CSASGQADTQYF. The CDR3 bases are TGCAGTGCTTCGGGACAGGCAGATACGCAGTATTTT.

This clonotype was detected ten times or more. V is TRBV5-1 and J is TRBJ2-5, with D possibly TRBD1 on 6 matching bases. Germline V gives CDR1 SGHRS, CDR2 YFSETQ. This CDR3 spans 14 amino acids. Trimming shortened V by 4 bases and J by 5 bases, and 15 bases separated the two germline ends. Here the CDR3 DNA reads TGCGCCAGCAGCGGTAATGGGGGCGATGAGACCCAGTACTTC. The encoded protein is CASSGNGGDETQYF.

A word on this clonotype: A much larger clone lies a single base off, so this may be a read error. CDR3 bases: TGTGCCAGCAGCCAAACGTCGTACAATGAGCAGTACTTC. Translating it yields CASSQTSYNEQYF. This rearrangement joins TRBV14 to TRBJ2-5; no clear D gene. The CDR3 totals 13 residues. With 2 bases removed from V and 11 bases from J, the gap between germline ends came to 15 bases. Germline CDR1 SGHDN, CDR2 FVKESK.

In nucleotides, the CDR3 is TGTGCCACCAGCAGAGATGGGACAGAGGGAAACACCATATATTTT. Its protein is CATSRDGTEGNTIYF. J is TRBJ1-3 and V is TRBV15; the match to TRBD1 covers 7 bases. The germline V gene encodes CDR1 LNHNV and CDR2 YYDKDF (reference sequence). CDR3 length: 15 residues. Trimming cost V 0 bases and J 4 bases; bases outside gene matches: 3.

This clonotype was counted many times. The chain is built from TRBV29-1 and TRBJ2-5; 9 bases agree with TRBD2. V dropped 6 bases and J dropped 4; count of bases not matched to a gene: 12. The CDR3 runs to 15 residues. Germline lookup yields CDR1 SQVTM and CDR2 ANQGSEA. The CDR3 region has the DNA TGCAGCGTCGAGAATAGCGGGAGTCCTGGAGAGACCCAGTACTTC. This gives the protein CSVENSGSPGETQYF.

To note about this clonotype: Relative to the germline gene, one junction end is altered; a read error may explain this. This chain links TRBV12-3 or TRBV12-4 with TRBJ2-5; D not certain. CDR3 size: 14 residues. The CDR3 protein is CAGSPNKKQETQYF. CDR3 bases: TGTGCCGGCAGTCCCAACAAGAAACAAGAGACCCAGTACTTC.

This clonotype occurred a few times. This rearrangement joins TRBV20-1 to TRBJ2-3, with D possibly matching TRBD1 (5 bases). Germline V CDR1 and CDR2: DFQATT, SNEGSKA (reference sequence). V dropped 3 bases and J dropped 4 bases, with 11 bases sitting between them. The CDR3 is 13 amino acids. CDR3 bases: TGCAGTGCTAGTTGGCAGGGTGCAGATACGCAGTATTTT. Its protein is CSASWQGADTQYF.

This clonotype was found once. The chain carries TRBV19 and TRBJ2-1; a weak D match, TRBD2 (7 bases). Germline lookup yields CDR1 LNHDA and CDR2 SQIVND (reference sequence). Trimming took 3 bases from V and 0 from J, leaving 18 bases between them. The CDR3 has 18 amino acids. Written as DNA, the CDR3 is TGTGCCAGTAGTATGTGGTTGACAAGGGGGGGCTCCTACAATGAGCAGTTCTTC. This gives the protein CASSMWLTRGGSYNEQFF.

Ten or more counts support this clonotype. V usage is TRBV7-2 and J usage is TRBJ2-1; TRBD2 matches at 8 bases. The CDR3 spans 15 residues. The V segment lost 4 bases and the J segment 2 bases; nucleotides outside the gene matches: 4. Per the germline V gene, CDR1 is SGHTA and CDR2 is FQGNSA. The chain's CDR3 is CASSSIAGTYNEQFF. The CDR3 nucleotides are TGTGCCAGCAGCTCCATAGCGGGAACCTACAATGAGCAGTTCTTC.

This clonotype was seen a handful of times. The junction and the germline gene differ at one end; a read error may be behind it. This chain connects TRBV9 to TRBJ1-4; TRBD1 might be the D (6 bases). The CDR3 covers 14 residues. The germline V gene encodes CDR1 SGDLS and CDR2 YYNGEE. CDR3 coding DNA: TGTGTCAGCAGCGCACAGGGATGGAATGAAAAACTGTTTTTT. As protein: CVSSAQGWNEKLFF.

There are many counts of this clonotype. This chain joins TRBV5-1 and TRBJ2-1; D unclear. Germline CDR1 reads SGHRS; CDR2 reads YFSETQ. V was shortened by 7 bases and J by 5 bases, with 16 bases between the two germline ends. This CDR3 is 14 amino acids long. CDR3 bases: TGCGCCAGCTCTACCAACCCACCGAACAATGAGCAGTTCTTC. Its protein product is CASSTNPPNNEQFF.

There are many counts of this clonotype. This chain links TRBV29-1 with TRBJ1-2; TRBD1 is a possible D gene (5 bases). Germline CDR1 and CDR2: SQVTM and ANQGSEA. V was trimmed by 4 bases and J by 8 bases, leaving 14 bases between them. The CDR3 consists of 12 residues. Here the CDR3 reads CSVVEGRGGYTF. The CDR3 bases are TGCAGCGTTGTAGAGGGACGAGGCGGCTACACCTTC. Full variable domain (rest looked up from reference TRBV29-1 and TRBJ1-2): SAVISQKPSRDICQRGTSLTIQCQVDSQVTMMFWYRQQPGQSLTLIATANQGSEATYESGFVIDKFPISRPNLTFSTLTVSNMSPEDSSIYLCSVVEGRGGYTFGSGTRLTVV.

A word on this clonotype: A read error is possible here, since a much larger clone lies one base away. The chain recombines TRBV5-1 with TRBJ2-5, with 11 bases matching TRBD2. The CDR3 runs 17 residues. The trim removed 2 bases at V and 4 bases at J, leaving 10 bases unmatched. Germline V gene sequence: CDR1 SGHRS, CDR2 YFSETQ. CDR3 protein: CASSLLAGGRAGETQYF. CDR3 in DNA: TGCGCCAGCAGCTTATTAGCGGGAGGGAGGGCTGGAGAGACCCAGTACTTC.

Regarding this clonotype: Mismatch with germline at one junction end may stem from a read error. V and J are TRBV10-3 and TRBJ2-3; 9 bases are shared with TRBD2. The CDR3 loop spans 16 amino acids. Germline V lookup: CDR1 ENHRY, CDR2 SYGVKD. CDR3: CATRELAGKGTDPQYF. The CDR3 nucleotides read TGTGCCACCAGGGAGCTAGCGGGGAAGGGGACAGATCCGCAGTATTTT.

This clonotype was recorded at least ten times. V gene TRBV20-1 combines with J gene TRBJ2-4; no clear D. V shed 3 bases and J shed 5 bases, with 8 bases lying between them. The germline V gene encodes CDR1 DFQATT and CDR2 SNEGSKA (reference sequence). CDR3 length: 12 amino acids. In DNA form, the CDR3 reads TGCAGTGCTAGTCCCCAAGAAAACATTCAGTACTTC. Its protein is CSASPQENIQYF.